These 24 T cell receptor beta chains were all obtained from the same sample, sequenced in a study of cytomegalovirus exposure and HLA in healthy donors. PCR employed 60 Vbeta and 13 Jbeta primers. TCRdb keeps only in-frame clones here, not all; method: immunoSEQ multiplex PCR. Among 110,000 to 150,000 clones, 75% to 90% were seen once, and the ten largest hold about 5%. Sequencing used PBMCs. The origin of the receptors is a man aged 40-49 years in good health and CMV-seronegative.

This sequence joins TRBV13 and TRBJ1-5; D uncertain. The CDR3 length is 13 residues. CDR1 is PRHDT and CDR2 is FYEKMQ in the germline V gene (reference sequence). Deletions cut 5 bases from V and 4 bases from J, with 9 bases between. This CDR3 is CASSLRVNQPQHF. The CDR3 DNA reads TGTGCCAGCAGCCTGCGGGTGAATCAGCCCCAGCATTTT. The whole variable domain, remainder taken from reference TRBV13 and TRBJ1-5, is AAGVIQSPRHLIKEKRETATLKCYPIPRHDTVYWYQQGPGQDPQFLISFYEKMQSDKGSIPDRFSAQQFSDYHSELNMSSLELGDSALYFCASSLRVNQPQHFGDGTRLSIL.

The chain uses TRBV9 and TRBJ1-6, with D maybe TRBD1 (6 bases). V was trimmed by 2 bases and J by 7 bases, leaving 13 bases between them. CDR3 size: 15 residues. CDR1 SGDLS and CDR2 YYNGEE come from the germline V gene. CDR3 bases: TGTGCCAGCAGCGTGAGGGCAGGGACAAATTCACCCCTCCACTTT. It specifies CASSVRAGTNSPLHF.

This clone has just one count. The V and J genes are TRBV6-5 and TRBJ2-5, with 11 bases lining up with TRBD1. TRBJ2-7 explains the end of the DNA better; the J call may be wrong. This CDR3 has 15 residues. Germline CDR1 and CDR2: MNHEY and SVGAGI. CDR3 nucleotides: TGTGCCAGCAGTAGGGGACAGGGGGGGTCCTACGAGCAGTACTTC. Translated, it gives CASSRGQGGSYEQYF.

Only a few counts were recorded for this clone. This sequence joins TRBV7-9 and TRBJ1-1; 10 nucleotides align to TRBD1. The V segment lost 5 bases and the J segment 12 bases; nucleotides outside the gene matches: 3. The CDR3 contains 11 residues. CDR1 and CDR2 from the germline V gene are SEHNR and FQNEAQ (reference sequence). CDR3 DNA: TGTGCCAGCAGCCTGGGACAGGGGACTTTCTTT. It encodes CASSLGQGTFF. Looking up the rest from reference TRBV7-9 and TRBJ1-1 gives the full variable domain: DTGVSQNPRHKITKRGQNVTFRCDPISEHNRLYWYRQTLGQGPEFLTYFQNEAQLEKSRLLSDRFSAERPKGSFSTLEIQRTEQGDSAMYLCASSLGQGTFFGQGTRLTVV.

This rearrangement joins TRBV18 to TRBJ1-5; 7 bases line up with TRBD1. The V segment lost 4 bases and the J segment 0 bases; nucleotides outside the gene matches: 9. Germline assignment: CDR1 KGHSH and CDR2 LQKENI. The CDR3 consists of 17 residues. CDR3 coding DNA: TGTGCCAGCTCACAGTCAGACAGGGTGGCTAGCAATCAGCCCCAGCATTTT. Encoded protein: CASSQSDRVASNQPQHF. Full variable domain (outside the CDR3, taken from reference TRBV18 and TRBJ1-5): NAGVMQNPRHLVRRRGQEARLRCSPMKGHSHVYWYRQLPEEGLKFMVYLQKENIIDESGMPKERFSAEFPKEGPSILRIQQVVRGDSAAYFCASSQSDRVASNQPQHFGDGTRLSIL.

This clone was seen more than once but under ten times. V gene TRBV7-3 combines with J gene TRBJ2-5, with 8 positions matching TRBD2. Germline CDR1 is SGHTA and CDR2 is FQGTGA. This CDR3 spans 15 amino acids. V was clipped by 5 bases and J by 5 bases; unmatched bases: 10. CDR3 in DNA: TGTGCCAGCAGCCCGGGACTAGGTGGCTCGGAGACCCAGTACTTC. Translated: CASSPGLGGSETQYF.

The chain joins TRBV2 to TRBJ1-2; a possible D gene is TRBD1 (6 bases). Per the germline V gene, CDR1 is SNHLY and CDR2 is FYNNEI. The CDR3 length is 21 residues. V lost 2 bases and J 0 bases, leaving 28 bases between the germline ends. CDR3 sequence reads: CASSERGGYGANRAANYGYTF. The DNA of the CDR3 is TGTGCCAGCAGTGAACGCGGGGGCTATGGGGCCAACAGGGCCGCTAACTATGGCTACACCTTC.

The chain links TRBV2 to TRBJ2-7, with 9 bases matching TRBD1. J lost 1 base, V lost 6 bases, and 4 bases had no gene match. Germline V gene data show CDR1 as SNHLY and CDR2 as FYNNEI. The CDR3 has 14 residues. The CDR3, as DNA: TGTGCCAGCAGACGGACAGGGGCGTCCTACGAGCAGTACTTC. This translates into CASRRTGASYEQYF.

The chain uses TRBV19 and TRBJ2-2; D unresolved. This CDR3 has 17 residues. Germline V gene data show CDR1 as LNHDA and CDR2 as SQIVND (reference sequence). V shed 2 bases and J shed 3 bases, with 16 bases lying between them. CDR3 sequence (DNA): TGTGCCAGTAGTATATCCAACCCCTGGCAACACACCGGGGAGCTGTTTTTT. It encodes CASSISNPWQHTGELFF. Full variable domain (missing parts from reference TRBV19 and TRBJ2-2): DGGITQSPKYLFRKEGQNVTLSCEQNLNHDAMYWYRQDPGQGLRLIYYSQIVNDFQKGDIAEGYSVSREKKESFPLTVTSAQKNPTAFYLCASSISNPWQHTGELFFGEGSRLTVL.

This clone appeared a single time. The chain combines TRBV29-1 with TRBJ2-1; D may be TRBD2 (5 bases). CDR1 SQVTM and CDR2 ANQGSEA come from the germline V gene. Trimming took off 1 base at V and 4 bases at J, with 11 bases between the two ends. CDR3 length: 14 amino acids. CDR3 amino acids: CSVEASRPYNEQFF. CDR3 nucleotides: TGCAGCGTTGAAGCTAGCCGGCCTTACAATGAGCAGTTCTTC.

CDR3 DNA sequence: TGTGCCAGCAGCTCCCCGGGTCCGAGCTCCTACGAGCAGTACTTC. Protein product: CASSSPGPSSYEQYF. The J gene is TRBJ2-7, the V gene TRBV7-6, with D hard to call. The CDR3 runs to 15 residues. The germline gives CDR1 SGHVS, CDR2 FNYEAQ. The V gene lost 4 bases and the J gene lost 0 bases, with 13 bases spanning the gap.

This clone appeared a single time. The chain carries TRBV4-3 and TRBJ2-2; the D gene is possibly TRBD1 (6 bases). Germline loops: CDR1 LGHNA, CDR2 YSLEER. The length of the CDR3 is 17 residues. Trimming removed 2 bases at V and 2 bases at J, with 15 bases between. The CDR3, as DNA: TGCGCCAGCAGCCAACTTACGGGGACAATAAACACCGGGGAGCTGTTTTTT. Amino acids: CASSQLTGTINTGELFF.

This clone has a handful of counts. J is TRBJ2-7 and V is TRBV4-3, with a possible D match to TRBD1 (5 bases). Germline V gene data show CDR1 as LGHNA and CDR2 as YSLEER. The CDR3 has 14 amino acids. V lost 2 bases to trimming and J lost 2 bases, with 10 bases between them. The CDR3 protein is CASSQSRATYEQYF. Written as DNA, the CDR3 is TGCGCCAGCAGCCAATCCAGGGCCACCTACGAGCAGTACTTC.

The chain carries TRBV5-5 and TRBJ1-4; D might be TRBD1 (5 bases). V was shortened by 3 bases and J by 4 bases, with 16 bases between the two germline ends. The CDR3 runs 16 residues. Germline V CDR1 and CDR2: SGHKS, YYEKEE (reference sequence). The CDR3 spells CASSSLEGRVNEKLFF. CDR3 bases: TGTGCCAGCAGCTCCTTGGAGGGCAGGGTTAATGAAAAACTGTTTTTT.

V gene TRBV28 combines with J gene TRBJ2-7; 7 bases align to TRBD2. From germline, CDR1 is MDHEN and CDR2 SYDVKM. The CDR3 loop spans 15 amino acids. Trimming took 6 bases from V and 6 from J; bases not matched to a gene: 14. The CDR3 spells CASSSGVGGITEQYF. CDR3 DNA sequence: TGTGCCAGCAGCTCCGGGGTGGGAGGGATTACCGAGCAGTACTTC.

The V and J genes are TRBV2 and TRBJ1-5, with TRBD1 matching over 8 bases. CDR1 is SNHLY, CDR2 FYNNEI, per germline. V lost 4 bases and J lost 5; bases outside the gene matches: 4. The CDR3 length is 14 residues. CDR3 region: CASSGTGPDQPQHF. The CDR3, as DNA: TGTGCCAGCAGTGGGACAGGGCCTGATCAGCCCCAGCATTTT.

V gene TRBV19 combines with J gene TRBJ2-3; 10 positions agree with TRBD2. This CDR3 region has 17 residues. The germline V gene has CDR1 LNHDA and CDR2 SQIVND (reference sequence). The trim removed 1 base at V and 2 bases at J, leaving 6 bases unmatched. The CDR3 DNA is TGTGCCAGTAGTATAGGGGGTAGCGGGGGGTCCACAGATACGCAGTATTTT. This gives the protein CASSIGGSGGSTDTQYF.

This clone was observed a handful of times. The rearrangement joins TRBV15 to TRBJ2-5; D call uncertain. Trimming took 1 base from V and 3 from J, leaving 9 bases between them. CDR3 length equals 14 residues. Germline V CDR1 and CDR2: LNHNV, YYDKDF (reference sequence). The CDR3 region has the DNA TGTGCCACCAGCAGAGGTCCCACTAAAGAGACCCAGTACTTC. Encoded protein: CATSRGPTKETQYF.

The chain has TRBV7-8 and TRBJ2-7; 8 bases align to TRBD1. Trimming took 5 bases from V and 7 from J; bases not matched to a gene: 7. The CDR3 contains 13 residues. The germline gives CDR1 SGHVS, CDR2 FQNEAQ. In nucleotides, the CDR3 is TGTGCCAGCAGCCTATCTCGGACAGGGGAGCAGTACTTC. This sequence encodes CASSLSRTGEQYF. The full variable domain, in which reference TRBV7-8 and TRBJ2-7 provide the parts outside the CDR3, is GAGVSQSPRYKVAKRGQDVALRCDPISGHVSLFWYQQALGQGPEFLTYFQNEAQLDKSGLPSDRFFAERPEGSVSTLKIQRTQQEDSAVYLCASSLSRTGEQYFGPGTRLTVT.

This clone was observed a single time. V is TRBV7-6 and J is TRBJ1-5; maybe TRBD1 (5 bases). This CDR3 is 15 amino acids long. Trimming shortened V by 5 bases and J by 1 base, and 12 bases separated the two germline ends. The germline V gene encodes CDR1 SGHVS and CDR2 FNYEAQ. The CDR3 sequence is CASSQGHKSNQPQHF. The CDR3 DNA reads as TGTGCCAGCAGCCAAGGACACAAAAGCAATCAGCCCCAGCATTTT.

This chain links TRBV5-4 with TRBJ1-1, with D maybe TRBD1 (6 bases). V lost 4 bases, J lost 0 bases, and 16 bases lay in between. Germline V CDR1 and CDR2: SGHNT, YYREEE (reference sequence). This CDR3 is 16 amino acids long. DNA for the CDR3: TGTGCCAGCAGCATAACAGGGTTTAGGATGAACACTGAAGCTTTCTTT. Translation: CASSITGFRMNTEAFF.

The rearrangement links TRBV7-3 to TRBJ1-2; no reliable D call. The CDR3 is 14 residues long. Germline V CDR1 and CDR2: SGHTA, FQGTGA. V was trimmed by 2 bases and J by 3 bases, leaving 10 bases between them. The CDR3 sequence: CASSLLGRDYGYTF. CDR3 coding DNA: TGTGCCAGCAGCTTATTAGGGCGGGACTATGGCTACACCTTC.

This chain connects TRBV5-8 to TRBJ2-6, with unresolved D. Between the trimmed V and J ends, which lost 4 bases and 0 bases, there was a span of 8 bases. Germline V lookup: CDR1 SGHTS, CDR2 YDEGEE. The length of the CDR3 is 15 residues. The CDR3 DNA follows: TGTGCCAGCAGCCTAAGCTTCTCTGGGGCCAACGTCCTGACTTTC. Its translation: CASSLSFSGANVLTF. Full variable domain (missing parts from reference TRBV5-8 and TRBJ2-6): EAGVTQSPTHLIKTRGQQATLRCSPISGHTSVYWYQQALGLGLQFLLWYDEGEERNRGNFPPRFSGRQFPNYSSELNVNALELEDSALYLCASSLSFSGANVLTFGAGSRLTVL.

The table lists this clone with a count of one. The chain carries TRBV9 and TRBJ2-7; maybe TRBD2 (6 bases). The CDR3 covers 15 residues. CDR1 is SGDLS, CDR2 YYNGEE, per germline. Trimming took 0 bases from V and 0 from J, leaving 10 bases between them. The CDR3 DNA is TGTGCCAGCAGCGTAGCTCCTAGCGTCTCCTACGAGCAGTACTTC. It specifies CASSVAPSVSYEQYF. Full variable domain (missing parts from reference TRBV9 and TRBJ2-7): DSGVTQTPKHLITATGQRVTLRCSPRSGDLSVYWYQQSLDQGLQFLIQYYNGEERAKGNILERFSAQQFPDLHSELNLSSLELGDSALYFCASSVAPSVSYEQYFGPGTRLTVT.